What follows are 9 T cell receptor beta chains derived from one specimen sequenced in a study of blood T cell repertoires in COVID-19 (dated by TCRdb to 2020 to 2021). Libraries came from the immunoSEQ multiplex PCR assay. TCRdb obtained this table from immuneACCESS and retained in-frame rearrangements with V and J assigned. These tables miss some clones; where compared with another copy, unresolved V genes account for less than half of the shortfall, and the remainder is unexplained. This sample lists roughly 180,000 clones; roughly 80% were detected once. About 6% of the sample goes to the ten largest clones. The material sequenced was PBMCs or T cells enriched from blood (not recorded which). These receptors were obtained from a woman aged 35 to 49 with acute COVID-19.

The count of this clone is one. The V call is TRBV27, the J call TRBJ2-3, with D possibly TRBD2 on 5 matching bases. Germline V gives CDR1 MNHEY, CDR2 SMNVEV (reference sequence). The CDR3 spans 13 residues. V lost 5 bases to trimming and J lost 9 bases, with 15 bases between them. The CDR3 nucleotides read TGTGCCAGCAGTCCCACAAAGCGGTGGACGCAGTATTTT. Translating gives CASSPTKRWTQYF.

The rearrangement joins TRBV7-9 to TRBJ1-2, with 7 bases aligning to TRBD1. J was trimmed by 3 bases and V by 1 base; bases with no gene match: 8. Germline lookup yields CDR1 SEHNR and CDR2 FQNEAQ (reference sequence). The CDR3 is 16 residues long. In nucleotides, the CDR3 is TGTGCCAGCAGCTTAGTCGGGACAGAAGGTCACTATGGCTACACCTTC. Protein product: CASSLVGTEGHYGYTF.

The chain carries TRBV19 and TRBJ2-1; no clear D. Germline V gives CDR1 LNHDA, CDR2 SQIVND (reference sequence). The V end lost 5 bases, the J end lost 0 bases, and 8 bases lay between the germline ends. The length of the CDR3 is 14 residues. CDR3 amino acids: CASSLSSSYNEQFF. CDR3 sequence (DNA): TGTGCCAGTAGTCTGTCGAGCTCCTACAATGAGCAGTTCTTC.

The genes are TRBV12-5 and TRBJ2-5, with 7 bases aligning to TRBD2. Trimming cost V 0 bases and J 3 bases; bases outside gene matches: 1. CDR3 length equals 14 residues. From germline, CDR1 is LGHNT and CDR2 FRNRAP. The CDR3 loop reads CASGLVGLEETQYF. The CDR3 nucleotides are TGTGCTAGTGGTTTGGTCGGACTAGAAGAGACCCAGTACTTC.

The chain joins TRBV10-3 to TRBJ1-1; 10 bases match TRBD1. Germline V gives CDR1 ENHRY, CDR2 SYGVKD. V lost 9 bases, J lost 1 base, and 2 bases stayed unmatched. The CDR3 is 13 amino acids. This chain's CDR3 is CAIRDRGNTEAFF. The CDR3 DNA sequence: TGTGCCATAAGGGACAGGGGGAACACTGAAGCTTTCTTT.

A few counts support this clone. The rearrangement joins TRBV28 to TRBJ1-2, with D unresolved. The CDR3 has 16 residues. V lost 4 bases and J 8 bases, leaving 23 bases between the germline ends. Per germline, CDR1 MDHEN and CDR2 SYDVKM. Here the CDR3 reads CASSYILAATKRGYTF. The CDR3 nucleotides are TGTGCCAGCAGTTATATACTGGCGGCGACCAAGAGGGGCTACACCTTC.

V and J are TRBV6-5 and TRBJ2-2, with D maybe TRBD1 (5 bases). This CDR3 region has 14 residues. CDR1 MNHEY and CDR2 SVGAGI come from the germline V gene. V gave up 7 bases and J gave up 1 base, with 10 bases separating them. CDR3 residues: CASTVTGNTGELFF. DNA for the CDR3: TGTGCCAGCACTGTAACAGGGAACACCGGGGAGCTGTTTTTT.

About this clone itself: Compared with germline, one end of the junction differs, possibly owing to a read error. The chain uses TRBV7-7 and TRBJ2-1; 10 nucleotides match TRBD2. The V gene's germline CDR1 is SSHAT and CDR2 FNYEAQ (reference sequence). The CDR3 contains 16 residues. In DNA form, the CDR3 reads TGTGCTAGCAGCCCCGGGATAGCGGGAGGCGGTAATGAGCAGTTCTTC. Its protein product is CASSPGIAGGGNEQFF.

The V call is TRBV3-1 (or the pseudogene TRBV3-2), the J call TRBJ2-5, with a tentative D call TRBD1 (6 bases). This CDR3 is built from 14 residues. Trimming left V 0 bases short and J 4 bases short, with 9 bases between. Germline V gene sequence: CDR1 LGHDT, CDR2 YNNKEL (reference sequence). CDR3 coding DNA: TGTGCCAGCAGCCAAGACAGGGGAAGAGAGACCCAGTACTTC. Its translation is CASSQDRGRETQYF.